This T cell receptor beta chain was obtained from a study of T cells after yellow fever vaccination. Each CDR3 protein is one row after TCRdb ran MiXCR on the 5' RACE reads. The table lists around 140,000 distinct CDR3 sequences, about 7% of them singletons. Germline lookup yields CDR1 KGHDR and CDR2 SFDVKD. This CDR3 has 15 residues. V was pared by 1 base and J by 1 base, with 6 bases between. Many counts were recorded for this clonotype. J is TRBJ2-2 and V is TRBV24-1, with unresolved D. The sequencing used CD4+ T cells sorted from PBMCs, collected 10 days after the yellow fever booster vaccination. This receptor was taken from a man aged 25-45 years who received the YFV17D yellow fever vaccine. The CDR3 DNA follows: TGTGCCACCAGTGATTTTAGAGTGAACACCGGGGAGCTGTTTTTT. Translating it yields CATSDFRVNTGELFF.